This T cell receptor (beta chain) was sequenced in a study of cytomegalovirus exposure and HLA in healthy donors. General study findings and limits: Most sequenced TCRs were rare (though some public TCRs occurred in many donors). Under in vitro conditions, three CMV-associated chains were confirmed as specific for CMV antigens.

Germline lookup yields CDR1 MNHNY and CDR2 SVGAGI (reference sequence). V was clipped by 4 bases and J by 7 bases, with 7 bases between them. This CDR3 region has 11 residues. Of note for this clone: The antigen is unknown.

Libraries were prepared by immunoSEQ multiplex PCR; TCRdb keeps only in-frame clonotypes and omits some of them. This sample carries about 310,000 clones, roughly 87% of them seen once, and the ten largest clones take roughly 0.88%. The chain carries TRBV6-6 and TRBJ2-5, with TRBD2 as a possible D gene (5 bases). Sequenced: PBMCs. The TCR sequence derives from a man aged 30-40 years in good health and CMV-seronegative. The CDR3 DNA follows: TGTGCCAGCAGTTCCCGGGGGACCCAGTACTTC. This encodes CASSSRGTQYF.